The 20 T cell receptor beta chains reported below all come from one sample, sequenced in a study of beta chain features in type 1 diabetes. Reverse transcribing all isolated RNA meant expressed TCRB transcripts were sequenced. Libraries were prepared by immunoSEQ multiplex PCR; TCRdb keeps only in-frame clonotypes and omits some of them. Counted here are about 330,000 clones, approximately 10% occurring once; the ten biggest clones make up about 0.014%. The sequencing input was naive CD4+ T cells from blood. The receptors shown here come from a woman in her thirties in good health.

V is TRBV11-1 and J is TRBJ2-5; 9 nucleotides match TRBD2. Germline values: CDR1 SGHAT, CDR2 FQDESV (reference sequence). The CDR3 is 16 residues long. The J segment lost 7 bases and the V segment lost 1 base, leaving 10 bases of the junction unmatched. The CDR3 sequence: CASSLDLAGNVGTQYF. CDR3 DNA: TGTGCCAGCAGCTTAGATCTAGCGGGAAACGTCGGGACCCAGTACTTC.

Concerning this clone itself: Additional DNA sequences in this sample encode the identical CDR3. The chain combines TRBV30 with TRBJ2-1; 8 positions agree with TRBD2. Germline V lookup: CDR1 GTSNPN, CDR2 SVGIG (reference sequence). The J segment lost 7 bases and the V segment lost 4 bases, leaving 9 bases of the junction unmatched. The CDR3 extends over 14 amino acids. As DNA, the CDR3 is TGTGCCTGGAACGGGGGGGTTACAACGAATGAGCAGTTCTTC. It specifies CAWNGGVTTNEQFF.

This clone was found a few times. The chain carries TRBV5-8 and TRBJ2-5, with D unresolved. V was cut by 4 bases and J by 4 bases, with 14 bases left in between. This CDR3 is 14 amino acids long. Germline V gene lookup returns CDR1 SGHTS and CDR2 YDEGEE. CDR3 nucleotide sequence: TGTGCCAGCAGCCGAGACTCGTACGGAGAGACCCAGTACTTC. It translates to CASSRDSYGETQYF. The full variable domain, rest sourced from reference TRBV5-8 and TRBJ2-5, is EAGVTQSPTHLIKTRGQQATLRCSPISGHTSVYWYQQALGLGLQFLLWYDEGEERNRGNFPPRFSGRQFPNYSSELNVNALELEDSALYLCASSRDSYGETQYFGPGTRLLVL.

This clone was seen only a few times. The chain is built from TRBV23-1 and TRBJ1-1, with TRBD1 matching over 7 bases. TRBV23-1 has ORF status, its function being uncertain. The CDR3 extends over 17 amino acids. With V trimmed by 5 bases and J by 1 base, 13 bases remained unmatched. DNA of the CDR3: TGCGCCAGCAGTACCACGACAGGGCACTACCGGAACACTGAAGCTTTCTTT. Its protein product is CASSTTTGHYRNTEAFF.

The chain links TRBV11-2 to TRBJ2-5, with 12 bases identical to TRBD1. V was pared by 5 bases and J by 9 bases, with 19 bases of the junction left unmatched. The CDR3 loop spans 18 amino acids. The germline gives CDR1 SGHAT, CDR2 FQNNGV. This CDR3 is CASSPRRDRGLALWAQYF. In DNA, the CDR3 is TGTGCCAGCAGCCCGAGACGGGACAGGGGGCTGGCCCTCTGGGCCCAGTACTTC.

The rearrangement links TRBV20-1 to TRBJ1-2; no reliable D call. Germline V gene sequence: CDR1 DFQATT, CDR2 SNEGSKA (reference sequence). This CDR3 has 11 residues. The ends were cut back, 5 bases at V and 8 bases at J, with 12 bases in the middle. Written as DNA, the CDR3 is TGCAGTGCTTACCCCTCCGGGGGCTACACCTTC. Residues: CSAYPSGGYTF.

The chain is built from TRBV9 and TRBJ2-5, with 7 bases lining up with TRBD1. V was clipped by 3 bases and J by 4 bases; unmatched bases: 6. CDR1 is SGDLS and CDR2 is YYNGEE in the germline V gene. The CDR3 sequence is 14 residues long. The CDR3 loop is CASSADRVRETQYF. The CDR3 bases are TGTGCCAGCAGCGCCGACAGGGTGAGAGAGACCCAGTACTTC.

Only a few counts were recorded for this clone. V usage is TRBV29-1 and J usage is TRBJ2-3; D unclear. Per germline, CDR1 SQVTM and CDR2 ANQGSEA. This CDR3 has 14 residues. Trimming left V 3 bases short and J 0 bases short, with 10 bases between. CDR3 coding DNA: TGCAGCGTTGACGGCGGTTCAAGCACAGATACGCAGTATTTT. Its translation: CSVDGGSSTDTQYF.

This clone was seen a few times. The V and J genes are TRBV9 and TRBJ2-3; D is undetermined. V dropped 4 bases and J dropped 0 bases, with 12 bases sitting between them. This CDR3 spans 15 amino acids. Germline V gene data show CDR1 as SGDLS and CDR2 as YYNGEE. The CDR3 reads CASSSAPTSTDTQYF. As DNA, the CDR3 is TGTGCCAGCAGCTCGGCGCCGACTAGCACAGATACGCAGTATTTT.

The V call is TRBV27, the J call TRBJ2-5; D ambiguous. This CDR3 contains 15 residues. Germline loops: CDR1 MNHEY, CDR2 SMNVEV (reference sequence). V shed 5 bases and J shed 4 bases, with 17 bases lying between them. In nucleotides, the CDR3 is TGTGCCAGCAGTCCCGAGGATGGTTTAAGAGAGACCCAGTACTTC. The encoded protein is CASSPEDGLRETQYF.

J is TRBJ2-7 and V is TRBV28, with TRBD1 as a possible D gene (6 bases). The V gene lost 1 base and the J gene lost 5 bases, with 9 bases spanning the gap. CDR3 size: 13 residues. The V gene's germline CDR1 is MDHEN and CDR2 SYDVKM. DNA of the CDR3: TGTGCCAGCAGTTTATTGGGGGCCCACGAGCAGTACTTC. Protein product: CASSLLGAHEQYF.

This clone occurred a few times. V and J are TRBV7-8 and TRBJ2-1; D unresolved. From germline, CDR1 is SGHVS and CDR2 FQNEAQ. CDR3 length: 17 residues. V was cut by 1 base and J by 0 bases, with 13 bases left in between. The CDR3: CASSLVTRQSSYNEQFF. For the CDR3, the DNA is TGTGCCAGCAGCTTAGTAACCAGGCAGAGCTCCTACAATGAGCAGTTCTTC.

The V call is TRBV6-6, the J call TRBJ2-7, with 10 bases aligning to TRBD1. The CDR3 runs to 13 residues. The junction had 3 bases not matched to a gene; V was cut back by 5 bases and J by 5 bases. CDR1 and CDR2 from the germline V gene are MNHNY and SVGAGI (reference sequence). The CDR3 bases are TGTGCCAGCAGTACGGACAGGGGGAACGAGCAGTACTTC. It encodes CASSTDRGNEQYF.

The chain combines TRBV5-1 with TRBJ2-7; 8 bases line up with TRBD2. The ends lost 0 bases at V and 3 bases at J; junction bases unmatched: 5. There are 15 residues in the CDR3. Germline V gene lookup returns CDR1 SGHRS and CDR2 YFSETQ. CDR3 sequence reads: CASSLASGSFYEQYF. CDR3 bases: TGCGCCAGCAGCTTGGCAAGCGGGAGTTTCTACGAGCAGTACTTC.

There are a few counts of this clone. V is TRBV28 and J is TRBJ1-5, with a weak D call TRBD1 (6 bases). Germline V gives CDR1 MDHEN, CDR2 SYDVKM. This CDR3 contains 15 residues. V lost 5 bases, J lost 2 bases, and 13 bases lay in between. The CDR3 nucleotides are TGTGCCAGCAGTAACAGGGTCGTGGGCAATCAGCCCCAGCATTTT. Protein sequence: CASSNRVVGNQPQHF.

This clone was counted a few times. This chain uses TRBV4-3 with TRBJ2-1, with 8 bases matching TRBD2. After removal of 0 bases from V and 4 bases from J, the junction contained 2 bases not matched to a gene. Per the germline V gene, CDR1 is LGHNA and CDR2 is YSLEER. CDR3 length equals 15 residues. The CDR3 region is CASSQDRGGYNEQFF. CDR3 DNA: TGCGCCAGCAGCCAAGATCGCGGGGGGTACAATGAGCAGTTCTTC.

A few counts support this clone. This chain links TRBV28 with TRBJ1-1; 8 bases match TRBD1. The CDR3 consists of 14 residues. The trim removed 5 bases at V and 1 base at J, leaving 3 bases unmatched. Germline lookup yields CDR1 MDHEN and CDR2 SYDVKM. CDR3 DNA: TGTGCCAGCAGTCCGGGGACAGGGAACACTGAAGCTTTCTTT. It codes for CASSPGTGNTEAFF.

In its sample, this clone was seen a few times. The rearrangement uses TRBV6-1 and TRBJ2-7, with D tentatively TRBD2 (5 bases). Germline V CDR1 and CDR2: MNHNS, SASEGT. CDR3 length: 13 amino acids. V was clipped by 0 bases and J by 4 bases, with 7 bases between them. Here the CDR3 DNA reads TGTGCCAGCAGTGAAGCGGACTCATACGAGCAGTACTTC. It is translated as CASSEADSYEQYF.

The chain recombines TRBV2 with TRBJ2-7, with TRBD1 matching 7 bases. The germline gives CDR1 SNHLY, CDR2 FYNNEI. The CDR3 is 12 residues long. V lost 5 bases to trimming and J lost 12 bases; unmatched junction nucleotides: 10. CDR3 region: CASSSWTGLGYF. As DNA, the CDR3 is TGTGCCAGCAGTTCTTGGACAGGTCTGGGGTACTTC.

DNA for the CDR3: TGCGCCAGCAGCACACACGACAGGGATACGCAGTATTTT. Its translation is CASSTHDRDTQYF. V gene TRBV5-1 combines with J gene TRBJ2-3, with D tentatively TRBD1 (6 bases). Germline V gives CDR1 SGHRS, CDR2 YFSETQ. The CDR3 runs to 13 residues. Trimming took off 4 bases at V and 6 bases at J, with 12 bases between the two ends.